The rows below give T cell receptor beta chains drawn from one sample of a study of T cells and Merkel cell carcinoma outcomes. Assay used: immunoSEQ multiplex PCR; TCRdb lists only in-frame clones, some missing. The repertoire holds 15,000 to 19,000 clones, 80% to 90% seen once, with around 8.3% in the top ten. The sequenced material came from tumor tissue from Merkel cell carcinoma. The receptors were sampled from a human donor with Merkel cell carcinoma. The CDR3 runs from the conserved cysteine through the conserved F or W. D genes are given only for firm matches. Not all rows give a size; the values are once, few, many and, for expanded clones, a class.

clone_size,d_call,v_call,j_call,cdr3_nt,cdr3_aa
few,NA,TRBV5-6,TRBJ2-4,TGTGCCAGCAGCTTACAGGAGTGGGGAAACATTCAGTACTTC,CASSLQEWGNIQYF
NA,NA,TRBV7-6,TRBJ1-2,TGTGCCAGCAAGGGGCCACGTCTCATGGTGGGCTATGGCTACACCTTC,CASKGPRLMVGYGYTF
NA,TRBD2,TRBV19,TRBJ2-7,TGTGCCAGTAAAGGTAGCGGGGTCCCCCGGGCCGAGCAGTACTTC,CASKGSGVPRAEQYF
NA,TRBD2,TRBV29-1,TRBJ2-7,TGCAGACTACCGGGGGAGGGGTACGAGCAGTACTTC,CRLPGEGYEQYF
NA,TRBD1,TRBV6-6,TRBJ1-3,TGTGCCAGCAGTCGGACAGGGGGAAACACCATATATTTT,CASSRTGGNTIYF
NA,TRBD1,TRBV28,TRBJ2-6,TGTGCCACCGACGGGACAGGCAGCTCTGGGGCCAACGTCCTGACTTTC,CATDGTGSSGANVLTF
NA,TRBD1,TRBV29-1,TRBJ1-3,TGCAGCACGACAGGGGTGGCTGAAAACACCATATATTTT,CSTTGVAENTIYF
NA,NA,TRBV7-8,TRBJ2-5,TGTGCCAGCAGCTTAGTGAGAGGAGGGTTTTCCCAAGAGACCCAGTACTTC,CASSLVRGGFSQETQYF
NA,NA,TRBV6-5,TRBJ2-5,TGTGCCAGCAGTTACTCCTACGGGCGGGAGACCCAGTACTTC,CASSYSYGRETQYF
NA,NA,TRBV9,TRBJ1-1,TGTGCCAGCAGCGTAGCGGTAGGGAGGAGCACTGAAGCTTTCTTT,CASSVAVGRSTEAFF
NA,TRBD1,TRBV18,TRBJ1-1,TGTGCCAGCTCACATAAAGATACAGGGGGCGATATCTCTTGGAACACTGAAGCTTTCTTT,CASSHKDTGGDISWNTEAFF